Sequencing of this T cell receptor beta chain was carried out in a study of human T cells and chemical hapten exposure. Regarding time point: healthy volunteer bleed at 2 weeks. Sequencing started from total RNA isolated from unfractionated whole blood. The library put unique molecular identifiers onto individual cDNA molecules. Per the authors' pipeline: Individual samples carried between about 20,000 and 700,000 TCRs, with some 100,000 as the median. Each CDR3 protein gets one entry after TCRdb re-called the RACE reads with MiXCR. None of the V and J calls come from the authors' own analysis; TCRdb made them. The sample lists about 45,000 distinct CDR3 sequences, less than 4.5% seen once, with 5.8% in the top ten. This CDR3 has 13 residues. The germline V gene encodes CDR1 SQVTM and CDR2 ANQGSEA. Trimming took off 6 bases at V and 6 bases at J, with 14 bases between the two ends. This clonotype was detected ten times or more. Its antigen remains unknown.

Study observations and caveats: DPC sensitization left the count of TCRs above 1 in 1000 unchanged.

The rearrangement joins TRBV29-1 to TRBJ1-4; D possibly corresponds to TRBD1 (5 bases). This TCR came from a human donor in good health. Some clones in this sample may be carry-over from other donors' samples. Sequenced material: whole blood. This chain's CDR3 is CSVAGDGDEKLFF. In DNA, the CDR3 is TGCAGCGTCGCGGGGGATGGGGATGAAAAACTGTTTTTT.